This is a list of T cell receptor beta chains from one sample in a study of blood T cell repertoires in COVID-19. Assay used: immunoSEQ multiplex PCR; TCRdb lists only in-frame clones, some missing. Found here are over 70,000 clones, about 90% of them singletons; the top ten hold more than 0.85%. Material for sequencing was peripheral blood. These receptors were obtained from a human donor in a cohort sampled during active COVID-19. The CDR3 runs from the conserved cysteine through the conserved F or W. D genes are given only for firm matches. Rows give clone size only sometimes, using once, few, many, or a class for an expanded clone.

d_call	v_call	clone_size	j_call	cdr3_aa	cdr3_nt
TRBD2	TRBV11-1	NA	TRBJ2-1	CASSLDVGLAGPGQFF	TGTGCCAGCAGCTTAGATGTGGGACTAGCGGGCCCCGGGCAGTTCTTC
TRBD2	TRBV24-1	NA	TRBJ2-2	CATSGPRGGRDTGELFF	TGTGCCACCAGTGGCCCTCGGGGCGGGAGGGACACCGGGGAGCTGTTTTTT
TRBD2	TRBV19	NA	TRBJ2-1	CASSIGSGDNEQFF	TGTGCCAGTAGTATAGGTAGCGGGGACAATGAGCAGTTCTTC
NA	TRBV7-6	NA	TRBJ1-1	CASSPGPIGGITEAFF	TGTGCCAGCAGCCCTGGCCCCATAGGAGGGATCACTGAAGCTTTCTTT
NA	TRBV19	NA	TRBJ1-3	CASSIQGSDTIYF	TGTGCCAGTAGTATACAGGGGTCGGACACCATATATTTT
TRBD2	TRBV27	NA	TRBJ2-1	CASSLGGRGEFF	TGTGCCAGCAGTTTAGGTGGGAGGGGCGAGTTCTTC
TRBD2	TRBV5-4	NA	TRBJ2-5	CASSPIAGGFQETQYF	TGTGCCAGCAGCCCGATAGCGGGAGGGTTCCAAGAGACCCAGTACTTC
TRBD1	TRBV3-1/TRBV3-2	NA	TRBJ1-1	CASSRQGAQPEAFF	TGTGCCAGCAGTCGACAGGGGGCGCAACCTGAAGCTTTCTTT
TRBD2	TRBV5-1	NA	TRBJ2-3	CASSLGGLAGGETDTQYF	TGCGCCAGCAGCTTGGGGGGACTAGCGGGAGGTGAAACAGATACGCAGTATTTT
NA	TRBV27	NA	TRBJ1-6	CASSSPSPVRFDSPLHF	TGTGCCAGCAGTTCACCTTCCCCCGTCAGGTTTGACTCACCCCTCCACTTT
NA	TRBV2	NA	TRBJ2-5	CASSDRTGQETQYF	TGTGCCAGCAGTGATAGGACGGGACAAGAGACCCAGTACTTC
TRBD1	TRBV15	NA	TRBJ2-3	CATSQGTGTDTQYF	TGTGCCACCAGTCAAGGGACAGGGACAGATACGCAGTATTTT
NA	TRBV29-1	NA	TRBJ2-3	CSFGGPDTQYF	TGCAGCTTCGGAGGGCCAGATACGCAGTATTTT
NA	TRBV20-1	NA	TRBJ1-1	CSAPRRAEAFF	TGCAGTGCTCCACGACGGGCTGAAGCTTTCTTT
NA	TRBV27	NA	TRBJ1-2	CASSLGGLNHGYTF	TGTGCCAGCAGTTTAGGGGGGTTAAACCATGGCTACACCTTC
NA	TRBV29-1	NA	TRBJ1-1	CSVHVAFF	TGCAGCGTTCATGTGGCTTTCTTT
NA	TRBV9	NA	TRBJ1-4	CASSVDEGRGEKLFF	TGTGCCAGCAGCGTAGACGAGGGGAGGGGAGAAAAACTGTTTTTT
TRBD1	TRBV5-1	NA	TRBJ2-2	CASSSSGTGVVTGELFF	TGCGCCAGCAGCTCCTCCGGGACAGGGGTGGTCACCGGGGAGCTGTTTTTT
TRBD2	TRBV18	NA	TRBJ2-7	CASSPSSGSSDEQYF	TGTGCCAGCTCACCTTCTAGCGGGAGTAGCGACGAGCAGTACTTC
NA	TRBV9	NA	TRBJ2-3	CASSGLSSADTQYF	TGTGCCAGCTCCGGACTATCTAGCGCAGATACGCAGTATTTT
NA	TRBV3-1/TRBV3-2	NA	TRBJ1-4	CASSSGSVRTTNEKLFF	TGTGCCAGCAGCTCCGGGTCGGTACGAACAACTAATGAAAAACTGTTTTTT
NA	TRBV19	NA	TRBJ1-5	CASSIGAGDSNQPQHF	TGTGCCAGTAGTATAGGAGCAGGGGATAGCAATCAGCCCCAGCATTTT
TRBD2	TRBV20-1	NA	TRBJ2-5	CSASRGSRATETQDNF	TGCAGTGCTAGTCGCGGGAGTCGGGCAACTGAGACCCAAGATAACTTC
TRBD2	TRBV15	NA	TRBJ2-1	CATSRRLAGGSNEQFF	TGTGCCACCAGCAGAAGACTAGCGGGAGGATCAAATGAGCAGTTCTTC
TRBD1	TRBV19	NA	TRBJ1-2	CASSPQGAEGYTF	TGTGCCAGTAGCCCTCAGGGGGCTGAAGGCTACACCTTC
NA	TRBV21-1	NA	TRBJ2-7	CASSNLIAWAEQYF	TGTGCCAGCAGTAACCTCATTGCATGGGCCGAGCAGTACTTC
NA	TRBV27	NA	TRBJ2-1	CASSSPQNEQFF	TGTGCCAGCAGTTCCCCCCAGAATGAGCAGTTCTTC
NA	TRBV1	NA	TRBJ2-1	CTSSPLGGDYNEQFF	TGCACCAGCAGCCCTCTGGGGGGGGACTACAATGAGCAGTTCTTC
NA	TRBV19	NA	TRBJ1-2	CASSPPPPLWGGYTF	TGTGCCAGTAGTCCCCCACCTCCTCTCTGGGGCGGCTACACCTTC
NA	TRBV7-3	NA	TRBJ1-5	CASSLYRADQPQHF	TGTGCCAGCAGCTTATACAGGGCGGATCAGCCCCAGCATTTT
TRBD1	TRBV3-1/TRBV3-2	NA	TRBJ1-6	CASSQGDRGNSPLHF	TGTGCCAGCAGCCAAGGAGACAGGGGAAATTCACCCCTCCACTTT
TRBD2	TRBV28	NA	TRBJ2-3	CASSLYSSGLTDTQYF	TGTGCCAGCAGTTTATACTCTAGCGGACTCACAGATACGCAGTATTTT
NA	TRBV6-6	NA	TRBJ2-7	CASSRTGRTSFSYEQYF	TGTGCCAGCAGTCGGACAGGGAGGACTAGCTTTTCTTACGAGCAGTACTTC
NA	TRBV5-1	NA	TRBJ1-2	CASSFLPNNYGYTF	TGCGCCAGCAGCTTTCTACCGAATAACTATGGCTACACCTTC
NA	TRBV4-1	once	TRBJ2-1	CASSLRDWNYNEQFF	TGCGCCAGCAGCCTACGGGACTGGAACTACAATGAGCAGTTCTTC
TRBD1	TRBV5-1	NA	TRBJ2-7	CASRRSRDSSYEQYF	TGCGCCAGCAGACGCTCCCGGGACAGCTCCTACGAGCAGTACTTC
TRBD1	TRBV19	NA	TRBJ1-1	CASSMGQDYTEAFF	TGTGCCAGTAGTATGGGACAGGACTACACTGAAGCTTTCTTT
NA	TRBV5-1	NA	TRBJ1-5	CASRGGAEDGPQHF	TGCGCCAGCCGGGGGGGGGCGGAGGATGGGCCCCAGCATTTT
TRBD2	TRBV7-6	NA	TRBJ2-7	CASSLLADYEQYF	TGTGCCAGCAGCTTACTAGCGGATTACGAGCAGTACTTC
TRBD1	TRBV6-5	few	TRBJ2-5	CASRPTGGAEKTQYF	TGTGCCAGCAGACCAACAGGGGGCGCGGAGAAGACCCAGTACTTC
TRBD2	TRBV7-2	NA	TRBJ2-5	CASSLTPGLAVGETQYF	TGTGCCAGCAGCTTAACTCCAGGACTAGCGGTAGGGGAGACCCAGTACTTC
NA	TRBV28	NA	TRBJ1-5	CASSPSQGTQPQHF	TGTGCCAGCAGTCCGTCTCAGGGTACGCAGCCCCAGCATTTT
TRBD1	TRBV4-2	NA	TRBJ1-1	CASRPQGLNTEAFF	TGTGCCAGCAGGCCACAGGGGTTGAACACTGAAGCTTTCTTT
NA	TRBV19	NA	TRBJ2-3	CASSQRFFTDTQYF	TGTGCCAGTAGTCAGCGGTTTTTTACAGATACGCAGTATTTT
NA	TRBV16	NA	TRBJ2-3	CASSQTQRVSTDTQYF	TGTGCCAGCAGCCAAACCCAACGAGTATCCACAGATACGCAGTATTTT
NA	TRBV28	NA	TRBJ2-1	CASSSYGQSSYNEQFF	TGTGCCAGCAGTTCCTACGGACAGAGCTCCTACAATGAGCAGTTCTTC
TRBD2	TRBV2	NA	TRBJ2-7	CASSDGLAEIYYEQYF	TGTGCCAGCAGTGATGGGCTAGCGGAAATTTACTACGAGCAGTACTTC
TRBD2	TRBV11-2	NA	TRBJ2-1	CASTGGEYNEQFF	TGTGCCAGCACCGGGGGGGAATACAATGAGCAGTTCTTC